The rows below give T cell receptor beta chains drawn from one sample of a study of blood T cell repertoires in COVID-19. Sequenced by immunoSEQ multiplex PCR; TCRdb stores in-frame clones only, minus some. The table has around 97,000 clones, about 91% seen once; the top ten hold 3.5%. Sequenced: peripheral blood. Every receptor here comes from a human donor in a cohort sampled during active COVID-19. CDR3s include the opening cysteine and the closing phenylalanine or tryptophan. A D gene is named only where the DNA matches it firmly.

v_gene: TRBV7-6; d_gene: TRBD2; j_gene: TRBJ2-2; CDR3aa: CASSLALGGGAGGELFF; CDR3nt: TGTGCCAGCAGCTTAGCGCTTGGCGGGGGGGCTGGCGGGGAGCTGTTTTTT
v_gene: TRBV30; d_gene: TRBD1; j_gene: TRBJ1-2; CDR3aa: CAWSPDRGAYGYTF; CDR3nt: TGTGCCTGGAGCCCGGACAGGGGAGCCTATGGCTACACCTTC
v_gene: TRBV19; d_gene: TRBD1; j_gene: TRBJ2-7; CDR3aa: CASSIGGTGTYEQYF; CDR3nt: TGTGCCAGTAGTATAGGCGGGACAGGGACCTACGAGCAGTACTTC
v_gene: TRBV18; d_gene: TRBD1; j_gene: TRBJ2-6; CDR3aa: CASSHPGTAGANVLTF; CDR3nt: TGTGCCAGCTCACACCCTGGGACAGCCGGGGCCAACGTCCTGACTTTC
v_gene: TRBV5-5; d_gene: .; j_gene: TRBJ1-1; CDR3aa: CASSFRQGNTEAFF; CDR3nt: TGTGCCAGCAGCTTCCGGCAGGGCAACACTGAAGCTTTCTTT
v_gene: TRBV29-1; d_gene: .; j_gene: TRBJ2-2; CDR3aa: CSTSTGFGNTGELFF; CDR3nt: TGCAGCACATCCACAGGGTTTGGGAACACCGGGGAGCTGTTTTTT
v_gene: TRBV5-8; d_gene: TRBD1; j_gene: TRBJ2-3; CDR3aa: CASSVGQGKRFVRTTDTQYF; CDR3nt: TGTGCCAGCAGCGTTGGACAGGGGAAACGTTTCGTCCGAACCACAGATACGCAGTATTTT
v_gene: TRBV5-5; d_gene: .; j_gene: TRBJ2-7; CDR3aa: CASSLGMGGGQNEQYF; CDR3nt: TGTGCCAGCAGCTTGGGGATGGGGGGAGGACAAAACGAGCAGTACTTC
v_gene: TRBV7-5; d_gene: .; j_gene: TRBJ2-3; CDR3aa: CARSLVPAGGPGDTQYF; CDR3nt: TGTGCCAGAAGCTTAGTCCCAGCGGGGGGGCCGGGAGATACGCAGTATTTT
v_gene: TRBV30; d_gene: TRBD1; j_gene: TRBJ1-2; CDR3aa: CAWDGQGRAGYTF; CDR3nt: TGTGCCTGGGATGGACAGGGGAGGGCTGGCTACACCTTC
v_gene: TRBV30; d_gene: TRBD1; j_gene: TRBJ2-3; CDR3aa: CAWSVRTGTYTDTQYF; CDR3nt: TGTGCCTGGAGTGTACGGACAGGAACCTACACAGATACGCAGTATTTT
v_gene: TRBV4-2; d_gene: TRBD1; j_gene: TRBJ1-6; CDR3aa: CASSPYDRGGFSPLHF; CDR3nt: TGTGCCAGCAGCCCCTACGACAGGGGGGGTTTTTCACCCCTCCACTTT